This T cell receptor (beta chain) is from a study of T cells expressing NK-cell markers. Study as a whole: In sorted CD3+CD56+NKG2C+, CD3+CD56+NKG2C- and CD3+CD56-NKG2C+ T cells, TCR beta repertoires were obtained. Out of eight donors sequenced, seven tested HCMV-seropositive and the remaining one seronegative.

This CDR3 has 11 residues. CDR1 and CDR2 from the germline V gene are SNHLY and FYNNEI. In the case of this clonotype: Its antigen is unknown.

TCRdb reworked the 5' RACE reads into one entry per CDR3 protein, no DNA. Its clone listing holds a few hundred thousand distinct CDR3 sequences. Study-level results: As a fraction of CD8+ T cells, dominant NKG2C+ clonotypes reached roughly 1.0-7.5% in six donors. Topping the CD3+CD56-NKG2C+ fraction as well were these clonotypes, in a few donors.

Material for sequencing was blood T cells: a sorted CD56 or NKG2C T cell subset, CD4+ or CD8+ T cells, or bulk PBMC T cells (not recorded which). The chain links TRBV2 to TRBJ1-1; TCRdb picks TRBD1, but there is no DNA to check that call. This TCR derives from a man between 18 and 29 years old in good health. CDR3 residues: CARGENTEAFF.